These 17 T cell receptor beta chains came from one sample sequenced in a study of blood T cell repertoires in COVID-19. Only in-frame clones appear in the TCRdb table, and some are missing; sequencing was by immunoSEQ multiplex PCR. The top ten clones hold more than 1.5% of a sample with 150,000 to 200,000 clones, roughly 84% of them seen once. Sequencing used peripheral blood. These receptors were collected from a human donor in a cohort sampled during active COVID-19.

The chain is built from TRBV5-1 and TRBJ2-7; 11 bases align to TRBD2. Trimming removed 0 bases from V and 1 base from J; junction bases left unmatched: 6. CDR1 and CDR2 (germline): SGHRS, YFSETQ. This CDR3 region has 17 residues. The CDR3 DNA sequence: TGCGCCAGCAGCTTGGACCCCGGGACTAGCGGTTCCTACGAGCAGTACTTC. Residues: CASSLDPGTSGSYEQYF.

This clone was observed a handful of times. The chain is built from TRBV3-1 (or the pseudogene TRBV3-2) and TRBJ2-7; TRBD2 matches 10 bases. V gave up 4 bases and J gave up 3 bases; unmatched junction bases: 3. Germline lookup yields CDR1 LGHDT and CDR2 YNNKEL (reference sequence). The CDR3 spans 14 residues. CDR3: CASSPTSGYYEQYF. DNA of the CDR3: TGTGCCAGCAGCCCGACTAGCGGGTACTACGAGCAGTACTTC.

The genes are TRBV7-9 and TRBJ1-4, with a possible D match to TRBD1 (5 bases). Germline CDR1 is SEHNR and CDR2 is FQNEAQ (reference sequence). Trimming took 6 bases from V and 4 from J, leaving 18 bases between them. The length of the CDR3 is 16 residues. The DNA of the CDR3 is TGTGCCAGCAGTTCCGCCGCTGGACAAGATAATGAAAAACTGTTTTTT. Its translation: CASSSAAGQDNEKLFF.

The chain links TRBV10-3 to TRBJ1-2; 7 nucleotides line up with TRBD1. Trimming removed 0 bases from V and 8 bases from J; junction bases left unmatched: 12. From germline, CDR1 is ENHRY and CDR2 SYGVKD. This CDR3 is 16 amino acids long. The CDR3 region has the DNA TGTGCCATCAGTGAGTCGACGAAGGGACAGACTAACGGCTACACCTTC. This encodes CAISESTKGQTNGYTF.

CDR3 coding DNA: TGTGCCAGCTCATCCAGGGGGTCTAATGAAAAACTGTTTTTT. Translated, it gives CASSSRGSNEKLFF. V usage is TRBV18 and J usage is TRBJ1-4, with 7 positions matching TRBD1. With 5 bases clipped from V and 3 bases from J, the junction kept 3 bases outside the gene matches. CDR1 KGHSH and CDR2 LQKENI come from the germline V gene. CDR3 length: 14 residues.

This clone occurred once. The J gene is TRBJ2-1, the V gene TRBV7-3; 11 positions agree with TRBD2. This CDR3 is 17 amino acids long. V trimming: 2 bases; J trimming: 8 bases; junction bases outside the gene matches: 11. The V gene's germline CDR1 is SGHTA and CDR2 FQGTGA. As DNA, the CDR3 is TGTGCCAGCAGCTTAGGTTCCGCTAGCGGGGGGATCTATGAGCAGTTCTTC. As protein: CASSLGSASGGIYEQFF. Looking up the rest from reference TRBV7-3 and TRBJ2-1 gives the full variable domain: GAGVSQTPSNKVTEKGKYVELRCDPISGHTALYWYRQSLGQGPEFLIYFQGTGAADDSGLPNDRFFAVRPEGSVSTLKIQRTERGDSAVYLCASSLGSASGGIYEQFFGPGTRLTVL.

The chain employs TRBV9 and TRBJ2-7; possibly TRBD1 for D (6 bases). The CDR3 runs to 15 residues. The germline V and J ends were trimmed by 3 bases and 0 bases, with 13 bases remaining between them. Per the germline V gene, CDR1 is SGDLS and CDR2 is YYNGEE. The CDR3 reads CASSATGQSSYEQYF. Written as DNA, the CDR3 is TGTGCCAGCAGCGCCACCGGACAGAGCTCCTACGAGCAGTACTTC.

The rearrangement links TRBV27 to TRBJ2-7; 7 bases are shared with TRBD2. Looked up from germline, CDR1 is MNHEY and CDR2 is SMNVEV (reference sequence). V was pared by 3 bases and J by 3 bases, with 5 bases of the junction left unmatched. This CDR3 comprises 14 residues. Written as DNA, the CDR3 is TGTGCCAGCAGTTTTCGGTGGGGGGGCTACGAGCAGTACTTC. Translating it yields CASSFRWGGYEQYF.

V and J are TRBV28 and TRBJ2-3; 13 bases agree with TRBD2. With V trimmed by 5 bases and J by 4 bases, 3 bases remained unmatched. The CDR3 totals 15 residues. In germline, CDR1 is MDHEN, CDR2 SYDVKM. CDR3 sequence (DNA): TGTGCCAGCAGTCCCGGGACTAGCGGGGCAGATACGCAGTATTTT. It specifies CASSPGTSGADTQYF.

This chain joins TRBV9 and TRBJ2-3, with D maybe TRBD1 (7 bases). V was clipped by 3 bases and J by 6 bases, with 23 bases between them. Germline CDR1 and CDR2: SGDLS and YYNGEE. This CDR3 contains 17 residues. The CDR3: CASSARGGGPGVDTQYF. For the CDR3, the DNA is TGTGCCAGCAGCGCCCGAGGAGGGGGCCCAGGCGTGGATACGCAGTATTTT.

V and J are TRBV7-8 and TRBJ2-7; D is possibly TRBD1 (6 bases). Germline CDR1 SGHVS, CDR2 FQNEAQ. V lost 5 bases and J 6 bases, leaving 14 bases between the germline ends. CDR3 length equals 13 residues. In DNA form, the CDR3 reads TGTGCCAGCAGCCTCCAAGAGGGGGTCGAGCAGTACTTC. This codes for CASSLQEGVEQYF.

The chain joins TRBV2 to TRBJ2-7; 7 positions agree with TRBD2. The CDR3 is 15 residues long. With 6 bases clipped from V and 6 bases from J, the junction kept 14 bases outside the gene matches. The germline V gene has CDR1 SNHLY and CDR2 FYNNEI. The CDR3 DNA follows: TGTGCCAGCAGGCCGACTAGTGGCGGGAGTGTCGAGCAGTACTTC. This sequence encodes CASRPTSGGSVEQYF.

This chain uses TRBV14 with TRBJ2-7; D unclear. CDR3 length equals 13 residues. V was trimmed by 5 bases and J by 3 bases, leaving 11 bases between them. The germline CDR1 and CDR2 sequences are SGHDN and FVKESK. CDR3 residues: CASSYSYYYEQYF. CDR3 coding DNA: TGTGCCAGCAGCTACTCATACTACTACGAGCAGTACTTC.

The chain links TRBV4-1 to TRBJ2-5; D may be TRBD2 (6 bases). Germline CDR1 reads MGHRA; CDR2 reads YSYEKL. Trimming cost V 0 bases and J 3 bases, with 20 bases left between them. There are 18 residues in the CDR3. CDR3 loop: CASSQDRPTFPGEETQYF. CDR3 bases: TGCGCCAGCAGCCAAGATCGACCAACTTTCCCGGGGGAAGAGACCCAGTACTTC.

As DNA, the CDR3 is TGTGCCAGCGACCGGACAGGGGCTGGAAACACCATATATTTT. It is translated as CASDRTGAGNTIYF. This chain links TRBV7-2 with TRBJ1-3, with 9 nucleotides matching TRBD1. J gave up 2 bases and V 8 bases, and 4 bases lay outside the gene matches. The CDR3 is 14 amino acids. The germline CDR1 and CDR2 sequences are SGHTA and FQGNSA. Variable domain in full (rest from reference TRBV7-2 and TRBJ1-3): GAGVSQSPSNKVTEKGKDVELRCDPISGHTALYWYRQSLGQGLEFLIYFQGNSAPDKSGLPSDRFSAERTGGSVSTLTIQRTQQEDSAVYLCASDRTGAGNTIYFGEGSWLTVV.

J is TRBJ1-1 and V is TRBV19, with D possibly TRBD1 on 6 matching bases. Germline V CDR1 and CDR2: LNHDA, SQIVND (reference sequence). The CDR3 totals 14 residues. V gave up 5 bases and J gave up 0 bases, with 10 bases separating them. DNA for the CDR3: TGTGCCAGTAGTTTTACAGGGCTGAACACTGAAGCTTTCTTT. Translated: CASSFTGLNTEAFF.

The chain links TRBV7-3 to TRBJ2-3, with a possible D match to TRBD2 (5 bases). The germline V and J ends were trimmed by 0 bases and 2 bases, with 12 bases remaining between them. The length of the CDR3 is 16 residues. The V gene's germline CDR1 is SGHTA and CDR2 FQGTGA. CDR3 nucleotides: TGTGCCAGCAGCTTAACTGGCCGCCGGGACACAGATACGCAGTATTTT. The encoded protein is CASSLTGRRDTDTQYF.